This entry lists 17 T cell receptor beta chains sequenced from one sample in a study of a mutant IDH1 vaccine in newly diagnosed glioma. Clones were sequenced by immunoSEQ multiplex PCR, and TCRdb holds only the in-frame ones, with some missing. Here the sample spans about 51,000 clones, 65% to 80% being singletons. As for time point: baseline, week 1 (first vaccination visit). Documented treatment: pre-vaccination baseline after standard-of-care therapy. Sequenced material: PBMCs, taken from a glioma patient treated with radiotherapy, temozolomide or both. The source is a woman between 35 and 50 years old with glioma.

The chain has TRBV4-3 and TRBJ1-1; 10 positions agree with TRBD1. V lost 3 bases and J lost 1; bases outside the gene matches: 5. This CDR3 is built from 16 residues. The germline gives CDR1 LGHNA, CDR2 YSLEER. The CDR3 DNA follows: TGCGCCAGCAGCCAGGGGACAGGGGTAGGGAACACTGAAGCTTTCTTT. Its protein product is CASSQGTGVGNTEAFF.

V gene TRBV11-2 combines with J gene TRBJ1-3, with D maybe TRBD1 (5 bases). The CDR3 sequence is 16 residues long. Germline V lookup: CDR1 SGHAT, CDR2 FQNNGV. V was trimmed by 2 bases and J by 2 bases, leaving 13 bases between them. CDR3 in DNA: TGTGCCAGCAGCTTAAAAGGGCCGACAGCTGGAAACACCATATATTTT. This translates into CASSLKGPTAGNTIYF.

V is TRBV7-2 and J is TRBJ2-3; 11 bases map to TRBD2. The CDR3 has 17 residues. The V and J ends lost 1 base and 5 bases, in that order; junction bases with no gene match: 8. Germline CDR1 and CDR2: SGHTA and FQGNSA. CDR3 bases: TGTGCCAGCAGCTTAGGTAGCGGGGGGGCCGTGGGAGATACGCAGTATTTT. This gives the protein CASSLGSGGAVGDTQYF.

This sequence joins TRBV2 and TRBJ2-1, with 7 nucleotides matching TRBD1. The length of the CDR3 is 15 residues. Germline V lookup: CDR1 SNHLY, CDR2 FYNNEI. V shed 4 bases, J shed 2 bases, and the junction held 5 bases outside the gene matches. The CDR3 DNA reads TGTGCCAGCAGTGCCCGGGACAGAACCTACAATGAGCAGTTCTTC. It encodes CASSARDRTYNEQFF.

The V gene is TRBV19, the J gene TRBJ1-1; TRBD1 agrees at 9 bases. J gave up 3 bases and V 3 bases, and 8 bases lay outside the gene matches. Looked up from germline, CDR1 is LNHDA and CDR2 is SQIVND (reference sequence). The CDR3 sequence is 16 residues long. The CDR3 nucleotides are TGTGCCAGTAGTATGGGGACAGGGCTTCTGTACACTGAAGCTTTCTTT. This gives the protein CASSMGTGLLYTEAFF.

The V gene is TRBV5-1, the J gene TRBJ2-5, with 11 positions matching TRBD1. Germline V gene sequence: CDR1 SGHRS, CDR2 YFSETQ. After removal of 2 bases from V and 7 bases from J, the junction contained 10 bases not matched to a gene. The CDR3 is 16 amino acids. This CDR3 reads CASSFARTGGAGTQYF. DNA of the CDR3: TGCGCCAGCAGCTTCGCACGGACAGGGGGCGCGGGGACCCAGTACTTC.

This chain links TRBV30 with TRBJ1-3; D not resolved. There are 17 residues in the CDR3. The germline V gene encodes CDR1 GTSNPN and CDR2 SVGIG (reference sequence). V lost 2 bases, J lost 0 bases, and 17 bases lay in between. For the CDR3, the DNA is TGTGCCTGGAGTCCCCCTGGACGGTCCTACTCTGGAAACACCATATATTTT. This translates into CAWSPPGRSYSGNTIYF.

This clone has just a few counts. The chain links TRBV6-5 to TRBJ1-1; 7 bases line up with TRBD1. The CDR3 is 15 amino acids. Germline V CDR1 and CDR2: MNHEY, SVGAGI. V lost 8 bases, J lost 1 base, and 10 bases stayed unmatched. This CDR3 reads CASFLRTGPNTEAFF. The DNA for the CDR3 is TGTGCCAGCTTTCTCCGGACAGGACCGAACACTGAAGCTTTCTTT.

DNA of the CDR3: TGTGCCAGTAGGAACCAGGGACAGGGGAGCACCGGGGAGCTGTTTTTT. It specifies CASRNQGQGSTGELFF. The chain uses TRBV19 and TRBJ2-2, with TRBD1 matching 10 bases. Trimming took 6 bases from V and 4 from J; bases not matched to a gene: 8. The CDR3 extends over 16 amino acids. Germline CDR1 LNHDA, CDR2 SQIVND (reference sequence).

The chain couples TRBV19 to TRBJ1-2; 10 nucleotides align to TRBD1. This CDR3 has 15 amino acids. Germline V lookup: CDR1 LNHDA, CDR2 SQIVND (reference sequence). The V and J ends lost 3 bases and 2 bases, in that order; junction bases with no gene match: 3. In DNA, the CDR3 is TGTGCCAGTAGTATCAGGGACAGGGGAAACTATGGCTACACCTTC. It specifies CASSIRDRGNYGYTF.

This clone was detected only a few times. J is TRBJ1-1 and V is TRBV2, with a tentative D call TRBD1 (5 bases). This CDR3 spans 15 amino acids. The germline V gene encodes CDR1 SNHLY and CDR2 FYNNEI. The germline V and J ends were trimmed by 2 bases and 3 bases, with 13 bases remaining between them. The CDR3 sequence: CASSEWTGAHTEAFF. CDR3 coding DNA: TGTGCCAGCAGTGAATGGACCGGGGCCCACACTGAAGCTTTCTTT.

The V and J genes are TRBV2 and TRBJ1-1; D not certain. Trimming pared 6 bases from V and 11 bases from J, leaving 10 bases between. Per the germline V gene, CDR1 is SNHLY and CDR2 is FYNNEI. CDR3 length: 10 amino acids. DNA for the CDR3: TGTGCCAGCAGAGGATTTGAGGCTTTCTTT. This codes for CASRGFEAFF.

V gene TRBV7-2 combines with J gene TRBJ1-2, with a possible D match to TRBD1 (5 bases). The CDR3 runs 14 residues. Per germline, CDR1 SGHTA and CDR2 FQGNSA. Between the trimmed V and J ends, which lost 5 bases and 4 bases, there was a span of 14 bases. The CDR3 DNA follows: TGTGCCAGCAGCGGGACCCGCCCGGGCTATGGCTACACCTTC. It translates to CASSGTRPGYGYTF.

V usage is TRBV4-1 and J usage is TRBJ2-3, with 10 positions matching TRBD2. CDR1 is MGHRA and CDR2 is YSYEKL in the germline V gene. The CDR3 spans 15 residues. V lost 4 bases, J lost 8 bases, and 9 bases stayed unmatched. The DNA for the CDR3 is TGCGCCAGCAGCCCCGGGACTAGCGATGATGGTACGCAGTATTTT. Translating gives CASSPGTSDDGTQYF.

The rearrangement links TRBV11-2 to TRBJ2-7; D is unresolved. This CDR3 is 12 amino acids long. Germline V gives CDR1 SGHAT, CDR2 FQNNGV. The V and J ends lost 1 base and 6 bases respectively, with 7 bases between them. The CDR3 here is CASSLGVGEQYF. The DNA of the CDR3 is TGTGCCAGCAGCTTAGGGGTTGGCGAGCAGTACTTC.

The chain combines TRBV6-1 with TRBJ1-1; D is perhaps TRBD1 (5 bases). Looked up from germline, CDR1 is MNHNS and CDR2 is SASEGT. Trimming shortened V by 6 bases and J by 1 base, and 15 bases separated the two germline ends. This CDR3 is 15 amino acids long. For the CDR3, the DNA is TGTGCCAGCAGGTACAATTGGGGCCAGAACACTGAAGCTTTCTTT. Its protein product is CASRYNWGQNTEAFF.

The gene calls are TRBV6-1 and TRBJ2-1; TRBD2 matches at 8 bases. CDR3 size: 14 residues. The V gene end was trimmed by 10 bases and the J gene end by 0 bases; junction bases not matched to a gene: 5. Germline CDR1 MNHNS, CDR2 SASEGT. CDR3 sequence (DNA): TGTGCCACCGCGGGGGGCGGCTCCTACAATGAGCAGTTCTTC. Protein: CATAGGGSYNEQFF.